This T cell receptor beta chain emerged from a study of read filtering for tumor transcriptome and immune sequencing. Whole-study context: After DNase treatment, RNA was made into whole-transcriptome libraries.

On this clonotype: Its antigen remains unknown. Just one base apart from a much larger clone, this may be a read error.

The library was built from around 400 ng RNA with molecular barcoded adaptors for alpha/delta and beta/gamma chains. From the reads, TCRdb called clonotypes with MiXCR, one entry per CDR3 protein. Here the sample spans approximately 150,000 distinct CDR3 sequences, around 13% being singletons. Looked up from germline, CDR1 is SGHRS and CDR2 is YFSETQ. This CDR3 contains 14 residues. Study results and limitations: The sorted CD138-negative fraction was a mixed bone marrow immune population, not purified T cells. In IR-seq, single-read clonotypes were 65% to 90% of clonotypes but approximately 3.2% of reads. Dropping single-read clonotypes raised IR-seq and RNA-seq shared-clonotype correlation.

This TCR was recovered from a donor over 35 with multiple myeloma. The specimen sequenced was a population of CD138-negative cells sorted from bone marrow. The chain is built from TRBV5-1 and TRBJ2-3; D call uncertain. This chain's CDR3 is CASNTKGVTDTQCF. The DNA for the CDR3 is TGCGCCAGCAATACTAAGGGCGTTACAGATACGCAGTGTTTT.